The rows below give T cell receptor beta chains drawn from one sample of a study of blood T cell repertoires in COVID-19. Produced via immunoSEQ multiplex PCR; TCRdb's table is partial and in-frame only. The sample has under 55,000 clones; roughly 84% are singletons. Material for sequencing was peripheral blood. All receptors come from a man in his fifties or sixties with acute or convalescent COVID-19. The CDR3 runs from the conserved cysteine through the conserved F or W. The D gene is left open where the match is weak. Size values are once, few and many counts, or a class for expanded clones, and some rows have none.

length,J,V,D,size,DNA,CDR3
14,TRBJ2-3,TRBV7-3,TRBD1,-,TGTGCCAGCAGCTCCGACAGGGGGGCAGATACGCAGTATTTT,CASSSDRGADTQYF
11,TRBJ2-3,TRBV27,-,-,TGTGCCAGCAGTGTCGCAGATACGCAGTATTTT,CASSVADTQYF
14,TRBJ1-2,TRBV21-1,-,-,TGTGCCAGCAGCAAAAAGGCGGGGGCCTATGGCTACACCTTC,CASSKKAGAYGYTF
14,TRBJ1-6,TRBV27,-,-,TGTGCCAGCAGTCCCCAACCTTTGGGAGGGGTTCACCACTTT,CASSPQPLGGVHHF
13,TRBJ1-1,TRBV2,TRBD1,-,TGTGCCAGCGGTACAGGGGAGAACACTGAAGCTTTCTTT,CASGTGENTEAFF
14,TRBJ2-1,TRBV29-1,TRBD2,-,TGCAGCGTTGAAAAGCGGGGGGGCCGCAATGAGCAGTTCTTC,CSVEKRGGRNEQFF
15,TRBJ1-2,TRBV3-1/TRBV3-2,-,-,TGTGCCAGCAGCTCCACATGGGGGGATTCCTATGGCTACACCTTC,CASSSTWGDSYGYTF
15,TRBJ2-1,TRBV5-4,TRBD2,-,TGTGCCAGCAGCTTGGGACTAGCGGGAGCCAATGAGCAGTTCTTC,CASSLGLAGANEQFF
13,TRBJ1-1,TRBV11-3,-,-,TGTGCCAGCAGCTTAGGCAGGAACACTGAAGCTTTCTTT,CASSLGRNTEAFF
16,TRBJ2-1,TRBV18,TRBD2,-,TGTGCCAGCTCACTGGCCGGGGGGAGGATCTTCAATGAGCAGTTCTTC,CASSLAGGRIFNEQFF
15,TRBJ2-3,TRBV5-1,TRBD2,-,TGCGCCAGCAGGGACGGACTAGCGGGAGCAGATACGCAGTATTTT,CASRDGLAGADTQYF
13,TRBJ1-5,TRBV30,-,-,TGTGCCTGGAGTGACAGGGTCAATCAGCCCCAGCATTTT,CAWSDRVNQPQHF
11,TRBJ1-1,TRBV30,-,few,TGTGCCTGGAGTGTACGGTCTGAAGCTTTCTTT,CAWSVRSEAFF
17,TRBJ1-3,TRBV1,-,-,TGCACCAGCAGCCAAGAGGGGGCCGGACAGGCTGGAAACACCATATATTTT,CTSSQEGAGQAGNTIYF
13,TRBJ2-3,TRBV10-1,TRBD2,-,TGCGCCACCCGAGCGGGAAGCACAGATACGCAGTATTTT,CATRAGSTDTQYF
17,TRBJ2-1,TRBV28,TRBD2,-,TGTGCCAGCAGTTTACTGGGACTAGCGGGAGGTTACAATGAGCAGTTCTTC,CASSLLGLAGGYNEQFF
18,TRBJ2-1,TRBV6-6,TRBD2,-,TGTGCCAGCAGTCCCTCGGAGGTAGCGGGAGGGCCCGACAATGAGCAGTTCTTC,CASSPSEVAGGPDNEQFF
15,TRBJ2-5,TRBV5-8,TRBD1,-,TGTGCCAGCAGCTTTCGGGAAAGGGGGCAGGAGACCCAGTACTTC,CASSFRERGQETQYF
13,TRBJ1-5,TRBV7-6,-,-,TGTGCCAGCAGCTTATCTTCCGATCAGCCCCAGCATTTT,CASSLSSDQPQHF
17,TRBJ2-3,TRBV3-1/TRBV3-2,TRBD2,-,TGTGCCAGCAGCCAAGATCAACTTAGCGGGGCAACAGATACGCAGTATTTT,CASSQDQLSGATDTQYF
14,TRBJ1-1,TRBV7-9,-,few,TGTGCCAGCAGCTTAACAACAGTGAACACTGAAGCTTTCTTT,CASSLTTVNTEAFF
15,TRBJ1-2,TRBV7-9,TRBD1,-,TGTGCCAGCAGCTTAGTTCAGACAGGGGGCTATGGCTACACCTTC,CASSLVQTGGYGYTF
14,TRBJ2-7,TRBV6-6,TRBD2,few,TGTGCCAGCACCTTGGGTAGCGGGGCCTACGAGCAGTACTTC,CASTLGSGAYEQYF
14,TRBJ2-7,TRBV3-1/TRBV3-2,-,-,TGTGCCAGCAGACAGGGACTACTCTCCTACGAGCAGTACTTC,CASRQGLLSYEQYF
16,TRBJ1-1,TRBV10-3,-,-,TGTGCCATCAGTGAGTCGTTCAAACAGAAGAACACTGAAGCTTTCTTT,CAISESFKQKNTEAFF
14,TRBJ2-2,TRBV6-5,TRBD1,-,TGTGCCAGCAGGACGACAGGGGATACCGGGGAGCTGTTTTTT,CASRTTGDTGELFF
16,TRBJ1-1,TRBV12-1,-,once,TGTGCCAGCAGGGAGGGGTCCCTGCCCATGAACACTGAAGCTTTCTTT,CASREGSLPMNTEAFF
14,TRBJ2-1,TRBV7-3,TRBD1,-,TGTGCCAGCAGCTTAGACAGGGACTACAATGAGCAGTTCTTC,CASSLDRDYNEQFF
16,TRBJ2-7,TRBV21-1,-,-,TGTGCCAGCAGCAGATCGACTAGCGGGGCACCCTACGAGCAGTACTTC,CASSRSTSGAPYEQYF
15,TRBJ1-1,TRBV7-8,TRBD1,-,TGTGCCAGCAGCAATTGGGGACAGCAGAACACTGAAGCTTTCTTT,CASSNWGQQNTEAFF
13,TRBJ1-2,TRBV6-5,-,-,TGTGCCAGCAGTCTTGACAGTAACTATGGCTACACCTTC,CASSLDSNYGYTF
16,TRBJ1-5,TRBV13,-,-,TGTGCCAGCAGCTTAGGAGCCGGGACACAAAATCAGCCCCAGCATTTT,CASSLGAGTQNQPQHF
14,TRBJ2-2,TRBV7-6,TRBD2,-,TGTGCCAGCAGCTTAGGCGGGGGGGCCGGGGAGCTGTTTTTT,CASSLGGGAGELFF
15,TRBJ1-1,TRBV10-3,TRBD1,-,TGTGCCATCGGGCCAGGGGGCGCGGATGGCACTGAAGCTTTCTTT,CAIGPGGADGTEAFF
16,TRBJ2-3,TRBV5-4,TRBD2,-,TGTGCCAGCAGCGTCAAGCGGGGGGGGAACACAGATACGCAGTATTTT,CASSVKRGGNTDTQYF
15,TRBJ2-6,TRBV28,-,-,TGTGCCAGCAGCGGACACTCCTCTGGGGCCAACGTCCTGACTTTC,CASSGHSSGANVLTF
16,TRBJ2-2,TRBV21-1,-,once,TGTGCCAGCAGCAAAGGGGTCAGGGATTCAACCGGGGAGCTGTTTTTT,CASSKGVRDSTGELFF
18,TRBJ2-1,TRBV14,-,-,TGTGCCAGCAGCCCAGTGCTAGCGTCTTTAAGCTCCTACAATGAGCAGTTCTTC,CASSPVLASLSSYNEQFF
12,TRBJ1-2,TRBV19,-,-,TGTGCCAGTAGTATAACAGGGTTTGGCTACACCTTC,CASSITGFGYTF
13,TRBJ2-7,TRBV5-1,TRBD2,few,TGCGCCAGCAGCGAAGGTTCTAGCGGTGAGCAGTACTTC,CASSEGSSGEQYF
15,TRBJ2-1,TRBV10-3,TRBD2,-,TGTGCCATCAGTGTTGTAGCGGGAGGGAGCAATGAGCAGTTCTTC,CAISVVAGGSNEQFF
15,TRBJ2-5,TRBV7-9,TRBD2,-,TGTGCCAGCAGCTCAGCTTCGACTAGCAGGGAGACCCAGTACTTC,CASSSASTSRETQYF
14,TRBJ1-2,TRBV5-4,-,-,TGTGCCAGCAGCTTCGACAGGCCGTCCTATGGCTACACCTTC,CASSFDRPSYGYTF
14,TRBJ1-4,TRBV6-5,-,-,TGTGCCAGCAGTCTTAACCCCGGGGGTGAAAAACTGTTTTTT,CASSLNPGGEKLFF
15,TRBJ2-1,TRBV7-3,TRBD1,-,TGTGCCAGCAGCTCGGACAGGACTTCCTACAATGAGCAGTTCTTC,CASSSDRTSYNEQFF
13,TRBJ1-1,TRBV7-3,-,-,TGTGCCAGCAGCTTAGGGGGCAGGAACGAAGCTTTCTTT,CASSLGGRNEAFF
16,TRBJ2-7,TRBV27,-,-,TGTGCCAGCAGTTCCACCAGGAGGGGCCCGTCCTACGAGCAGTACTTC,CASSSTRRGPSYEQYF
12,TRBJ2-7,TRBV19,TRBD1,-,TGTGCCAGCGCCAGGGGGCCCTACGAGCAGTACTTC,CASARGPYEQYF
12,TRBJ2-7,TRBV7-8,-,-,TGTGCCAGCAGCCTGGAGCGCTACGAGCAGTACTTC,CASSLERYEQYF
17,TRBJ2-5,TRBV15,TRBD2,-,TGTGCCACCAGCAACCCCGGGACTAGCGGGAGATTAGAGACCCAGTACTTC,CATSNPGTSGRLETQYF
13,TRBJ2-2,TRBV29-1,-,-,TGCAGCGTTGTGCGGGAGAACACCGGGGAGCTGTTTTTT,CSVVRENTGELFF
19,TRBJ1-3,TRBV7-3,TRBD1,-,TGTGCCAGCAGCCCGAGGGCCGGGACAGGGGCCCTCTCTGGAAACACCATATATTTT,CASSPRAGTGALSGNTIYF
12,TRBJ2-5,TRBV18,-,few,TGTGCCAGCTCTTCGGGACAAGAGACCCAGTACTTC,CASSSGQETQYF
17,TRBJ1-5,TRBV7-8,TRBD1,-,TGTGCCAGCAGCCCAGGGGGACGTTTTATTAGCAATCAGCCCCAGCATTTT,CASSPGGRFISNQPQHF
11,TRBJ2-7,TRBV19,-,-,TGTGCCAGTAGACGAGCGGACGAGCAGTACTTC,CASRRADEQYF